These 31 T cell receptor beta chains were sequenced from one sample in a study of CD8+ T cells in alopecia areata. The sorting of pooled cutaneous lymph node cells relied on CD4, CD8alpha, NKG2D, NKG2ACE and other markers. Following RNA extraction, reverse transcription yielded cDNA that acted as the sequencing template. Data came from immunoSEQ multiplex PCR; TCRdb stores just in-frame clones and leaves some out. The sample has approximately 280,000 clones, none seen only once. Sample: CD4+ T cells sorted from a lymph node. These receptors were obtained from a C3H/HeJ mouse with alopecia areata. This strain has MHC haplotype H2-k.

Of note for this clone: Gene names and germline refer to mouse. The read stops 4 residues short of the end of the CDR3; the missing end is completed from the germline J gene. The chain recombines TRBV31 with TRBJ2-2; 11 nucleotides agree with TRBD2. Germline CDR1 reads GKSSPN; CDR2 reads SITVG. This CDR3 region has 15 residues. V trimming: 4 bases; J trimming: 3 bases; junction bases outside the gene matches: 4. CDR3 residues: CAWNWGGRDTGQLYF. The part of the CDR3 DNA that was read is TGTGCCTGGAACTGGGGGGGCAGGGACACCGGG.

This clone was recorded a few times. A much larger clone lies a single base off, so this may be a read error. Gene names denote mouse genes. The sequence runs out 4 residues before the end of the CDR3; the remainder is reconstructed from the germline J gene. This chain joins TRBV19 and TRBJ1-1; D is unresolved. Per the germline V gene, CDR1 is FNHDT and CDR2 is SITEND (reference sequence). V dropped 4 bases and J dropped 1 base, with 5 bases sitting between them. The CDR3 totals 12 residues. The DNA read from the CDR3 is TGTGCCAGCAGTGCAGGGAACACA. This codes for CASSAGNT. The full CDR3 protein reads CASSAGNTEVFF. Filled out from reference TRBV19 and TRBJ1-1, the complete variable domain reads GGIITQTPKFLIGQEGQKLTLKCQQNFNHDTMYWYRQDSGKGLRLIYYSITENDLQKGDLSEGYDASREKKSSFSLTVTSAQKNEMAVFLCASSAGNTEVFFGKGTRLTVV.

Regarding this clone: Gene names refer to mouse genes. The read stops 4 residues short of the end of the CDR3; the missing end is completed from the germline J gene. Other nucleotide sequences in the sample specify the same CDR3. The rearrangement joins TRBV1 to TRBJ2-2; TRBD1 might be the D (5 bases). The CDR3 is made up of 15 amino acids. CDR1 and CDR2 from the germline V gene are NSQYPW and LRSPGD (reference sequence). Trimming stripped 0 bases from V and 1 base from J, with 6 bases between. The sequenced CDR3 bases are TGCACCTGCAGTGCAGATCAGGGAAACACCGGG. Translation gives CTCSADQGNTG. The entire CDR3 is CTCSADQGNTGQLYF.

Worth noting for this clone: Gene names denote mouse genes. The CDR3 extends 4 residues past the end of the read, so its final part is completed from the germline J gene. The rearrangement uses TRBV17 and TRBJ1-1; 7 bases agree with TRBD1. The CDR3 is 17 residues long. Germline values: CDR1 MNHDT, CDR2 YYDKIL. Losses at the gene ends were 1 base for V and 1 base for J; bases not matched to a gene: 9. The CDR3 loop reads CASSRVIPGTENTEVFF. CDR3 bases read: TGTGCTAGCAGTAGAGTCATACCCGGGACAGAAAACACA.

On this clone itself: Gene names refer to mouse genes. The read ends 4 residues before the CDR3 terminus; that terminus is restored from the germline J gene. This sample also contains other DNA sequences that code for the same CDR3. The chain employs TRBV31 and TRBJ2-5, with 9 bases lining up with TRBD2. The CDR3 is made up of 14 amino acids. V was clipped by 0 bases and J by 3 bases; unmatched bases: 1. Germline loops: CDR1 GKSSPN, CDR2 SITVG. CDR3 protein: CAWSLWGGQDTQYF. The CDR3 bases that were read are TGTGCCTGGAGTCTCTGGGGGGGGCAAGAC.

This clone was counted between two and nine times. Each gene name is a mouse one. The DNA ends 4 residues before the CDR3 does, and the rest of the CDR3 is filled in from the germline J gene. The rearrangement joins TRBV19 to TRBJ2-3, with TRBD2 matching 12 bases. CDR1 is FNHDT and CDR2 is SITEND in the germline V gene (reference sequence). CDR3 length: 16 amino acids. Trimming removed 4 bases from V and 1 base from J; junction bases left unmatched: 4. The sequenced part of the CDR3 DNA is TGTGCCAGCAGTGCGACTGGGGGGGCCGGTGCAGAA. It specifies CASSATGGAGAE. The whole CDR3 reads CASSATGGAGAETLYF.

This clone was detected a few times. Genes here carry mouse names. The CDR3 end lies 4 residues beyond the end of the read and is filled in from the germline J gene. The sample contains more than one DNA sequence encoding this CDR3. The chain recombines TRBV13-1 with TRBJ2-3, with TRBD2 matching over 7 bases. Unmatched junction bases numbered 3, after V lost 4 bases and J lost 1 base. Germline CDR1 reads NSHNY; CDR2 reads SYGAGN. The CDR3 has 14 residues. CDR3 residues: CASSLGGGAETLYF. CDR3 bases read: TGTGCCAGCAGTCTCGGGGGGGGTGCAGAA.

As to this clone: Gene names and germline refer to mouse. The CDR3 end falls 4 residues outside the read, so it is completed with the germline J gene. The chain combines TRBV13-3 with TRBJ2-1; 9 bases map to TRBD2. This CDR3 spans 15 amino acids. In germline, CDR1 is NNHDY, CDR2 SYVADS. V lost 3 bases to trimming and J lost 4 bases; unmatched junction nucleotides: 5. The CDR3 DNA, read in part, is TGTGCCAGCAGTGGCGGACTGGGGTCGTATGCT. As protein: CASSGGLGSYA. The full CDR3 protein is CASSGGLGSYAEQFF.

As regards this clone: Each gene name is a mouse one. The CDR3 end lies 4 residues beyond the end of the read and is filled in from the germline J gene. Other DNA sequences within the sample encode an identical CDR3. The rearrangement joins TRBV19 to TRBJ1-2, with 7 positions matching TRBD1. Germline trimming cut 4 bases from V and 3 bases from J; bases unmatched to any gene: 3. Germline CDR1 and CDR2: FNHDT and SITEND (reference sequence). The CDR3 is made up of 13 amino acids. CDR3 protein: CASSPRGDSDYTF. The sequenced CDR3 bases are TGTGCCAGCAGTCCCAGGGGGGACTCC.

This clone was detected ten times or more. Germline and genes: mouse. The read terminates 4 residues ahead of where the CDR3 ends, so the germline J gene completes it. V usage is TRBV13-1 and J usage is TRBJ1-2, with 9 bases lining up with TRBD1. The CDR3 sequence is 15 residues long. V lost 2 bases to trimming and J lost 0 bases; unmatched junction nucleotides: 2. The germline gives CDR1 NSHNY, CDR2 SYGAGN. The CDR3 reads CASSEQGAPNSDYTF. CDR3 DNA, as far as it was read: TGTGCCAGCAGTGAACAGGGGGCTCCAAACTCC.

A note on this clone: The gene symbols are mouse symbols. The read terminates 3 residues ahead of where the CDR3 ends, so the germline J gene completes it. The V gene is TRBV13-3, the J gene TRBJ1-6; the D is unclear. TRBJ1-6 is annotated as an ORF whose role is uncertain. The CDR3 is 12 residues long. CDR1 and CDR2 from the germline V gene are NNHDY and SYVADS. Trimming took 2 bases from V and 10 from J, leaving 7 bases between them. CDR3 protein: CASSDSPSPLYF. Partial CDR3 DNA: TGTGCCAGCAGTGACAGCCCCTCGCCC.

This clone appeared a few times. Gene names follow the mouse nomenclature. The read ends 4 residues early relative to the CDR3; the germline J gene fills the gap. The V gene is TRBV1, the J gene TRBJ2-1; no reliable D call. The CDR3 sequence is 14 residues long. The germline V gene has CDR1 NSQYPW and CDR2 LRSPGD (reference sequence). With 0 bases removed from V and 3 bases from J, the gap between germline ends came to 6 bases. This CDR3 is CTCSAENSYAEQFF. The sequenced part of the CDR3 DNA is TGCACCTGCAGTGCAGAAAACAGCTATGCT.

This clone was seen only a few times. Gene names are the mouse ones. The read ends 4 residues shy of where the CDR3 ends; the end is completed using the germline J gene. The chain carries TRBV13-3 and TRBJ2-5; D not certain. CDR3 length equals 12 residues. The germline V gene encodes CDR1 NNHDY and CDR2 SYVADS. The CDR3 sequence: CASSVPRDTQYF. The sequenced CDR3 bases are TGTGCCAGCAGTGTCCCCAGAGAC.

On this clone itself: The germline and genes are mouse ones. Read coverage stops 4 residues before the CDR3 terminus; the germline J gene supplies the remainder. This chain connects TRBV1 to TRBJ1-1, with 8 bases that match TRBD1. V dropped 1 base and J dropped 3; count of bases not matched to a gene: 4. Germline V lookup: CDR1 NSQYPW, CDR2 LRSPGD (reference sequence). The CDR3 totals 15 residues. The covered CDR3 bases are TGCACCTGCAGTGCAGGTCCAGGGGGCTACACA. Its protein is CTCSAGPGGYT. The CDR3 in its entirety is CTCSAGPGGYTEVFF.

Regarding this clone: The gene names given are mouse names. Read coverage stops 4 residues before the CDR3 terminus; the germline J gene supplies the remainder. The chain recombines TRBV3 with TRBJ2-5; tentatively, D is TRBD1 (5 bases). The CDR3 is 14 residues long. Germline V gene lookup returns CDR1 SNHLY and CDR2 FYNGKV (reference sequence). The V end was cut by 1 base, the J end by 2 bases, with 7 bases between. Incomplete CDR3 DNA: TGTGCCAGCAGCTTAGAGGGGTTCCAAGAC. Its protein product is CASSLEGFQD. The complete CDR3 protein is CASSLEGFQDTQYF.

Notes on this clone: Gene names and germline match the mouse. Coverage ceases 4 residues before the CDR3 finishes, and the germline J gene fills in the end. The chain has TRBV19 and TRBJ2-4; D perhaps matches TRBD1 (6 bases). This CDR3 comprises 14 residues. Germline loops: CDR1 FNHDT, CDR2 SITEND (reference sequence). Trimming removed 0 bases at V and 1 base at J, with 6 bases between. CDR3 loop: CASSIEGGQNTLYF. The DNA read from the CDR3 is TGTGCCAGCAGTATAGAGGGGGGTCAAAAC.

This clone was picked up a small number of times. Gene names denote mouse genes. The part of the CDR3 DNA that was read is TGTGCCAGCAGTGGCAGGGACTGGGGGGAT. Amino acid sequence: CASSGRDWGD. The complete CDR3 sequence is CASSGRDWGDEQYF. The V and J genes are TRBV13-1 and TRBJ2-7; TRBD2 agrees at 12 bases. The sequenced fragment ends 4 residues before the CDR3 boundary, so the rest is inferred from the germline J gene. Germline CDR1 reads NSHNY; CDR2 reads SYGAGN. The CDR3 covers 14 residues.

This clone has a handful of counts. Genes and germline are mouse. The read gets to within 4 residues of the CDR3 end, and the germline J gene fills in the rest. This sequence joins TRBV1 and TRBJ2-3; 7 bases line up with TRBD2. The germline V gene has CDR1 NSQYPW and CDR2 LRSPGD (reference sequence). This CDR3 has 17 amino acids. Losses at the gene ends were 0 bases for V and 0 bases for J; bases not matched to a gene: 6. This CDR3 is CTCSADWGEPSAETLYF. The CDR3 DNA, read in part, is TGCACCTGCAGTGCAGATTGGGGGGAGCCTAGTGCAGAA. Full variable domain (remainder filled in from reference TRBV1 and TRBJ2-3): VTLLEQNPRWRLVPRGQAVNLRCILKNSQYPWMSWYQQDLQKQLQWLFTLRSPGDKEVKSLPGADYLATRVTDTELRLQVANMSQGRTLYCTCSADWGEPSAETLYFGSGTRLTVL.

This clone has just a few counts. Gene and germline names: mouse. The read ends 4 residues early relative to the CDR3; the germline J gene fills the gap. V usage is TRBV13-3 and J usage is TRBJ2-5; TRBD1 might be the D (5 bases). The V gene's germline CDR1 is NNHDY and CDR2 SYVADS. This CDR3 comprises 15 residues. CDR3 amino acids: CASSDARRGGDTQYF. CDR3 DNA, as far as it was read: TGTGCCAGCAGTGATGCGAGGAGGGGTGGAGAC.

This clone turned up a few times. Gene names are mouse gene names. The CDR3 end lies 4 residues beyond the end of the read and is filled in from the germline J gene. This specimen includes other DNA sequences encoding the same CDR3. The chain has TRBV19 and TRBJ2-3, with 8 bases that match TRBD1. Germline V gives CDR1 FNHDT, CDR2 SITEND (reference sequence). This CDR3 region has 15 residues. J gave up 0 bases and V 2 bases, and 2 bases lay outside the gene matches. This CDR3 is CASSIRQGSAETLYF. The part of the CDR3 DNA that was read is TGTGCCAGCAGTATCCGACAGGGGAGTGCAGAA.

This clone was counted ten times or more. Gene names and germline match the mouse. Read data end 4 residues before the CDR3 end; the end is taken from the germline J gene. The gene calls are TRBV17 and TRBJ2-7, with 7 bases that match TRBD2. This CDR3 spans 15 amino acids. Germline assignment: CDR1 MNHDT and CDR2 YYDKIL. The V segment lost 5 bases and the J segment 0 bases; nucleotides outside the gene matches: 7. The CDR3 is CASSLRLGSSYEQYF. Incomplete CDR3 DNA: TGTGCTAGCAGTCTCCGACTGGGCTCCTCCTAT.

About this clone: Genes and germline come from the mouse. From the germline J gene comes the end of the CDR3, since the read stops 3 residues before it. The chain combines TRBV13-2 with TRBJ1-6; D is perhaps TRBD1 (6 bases). TRBJ1-6 is an open reading frame whose function is uncertain. The CDR3 length is 15 residues. Germline lookup yields CDR1 NNHNN and CDR2 SYGAGS (reference sequence). The germline V and J ends were trimmed by 0 bases and 7 bases, with 11 bases remaining between them. The CDR3 sequence is CASGDAEGQNSPLYF. The sequenced CDR3 bases are TGTGCCAGCGGTGATGCAGAGGGACAAAATTCGCCC.

This clone was observed at least ten times. Gene names refer to mouse genes. The observed sequence ends 3 residues before the CDR3 terminus, with the missing tail filled in from the germline J gene. This chain joins TRBV13-3 and TRBJ1-6; D unresolved. TRBJ1-6 is an ORF; its function is uncertain. Trimming took 3 bases from V and 7 from J, leaving 5 bases between them. This CDR3 is 12 amino acids long. Germline V CDR1 and CDR2: NNHDY, SYVADS. The covered CDR3 bases are TGTGCCAGCAGTGCACAGAATTCGCCC. Translating it yields CASSAQNSP. The entire CDR3 protein reads CASSAQNSPLYF.

This clone has just a few counts. The listed genes are named as in mouse. CDR3 bases read: TGTGCCAGGAACAGGGGGCGTTCGCCC. Translated: CARNRGRSP. The CDR3 reads in full as CARNRGRSPLYF. The chain uses TRBV3 and TRBJ1-6, with 9 bases identical to TRBD1. The CDR3 end lies 3 residues beyond the end of the read and is filled in from the germline J gene. TRBJ1-6 carries the ORF label, with uncertain function. In germline, CDR1 is SNHLY, CDR2 FYNGKV (reference sequence). Trimming at V came to 9 bases and at J to 9 bases, leaving 3 bases not matched to a gene. CDR3 length: 12 residues.

Note on this clone: Gene labels here are mouse ones. The CDR3 goes on 4 residues after the read ends, and that part is filled in from the germline J gene. The V call is TRBV13-2, the J call TRBJ2-2, with 8 bases aligning to TRBD1. Germline V CDR1 and CDR2: NNHNN, SYGAGS (reference sequence). With V trimmed by 1 base and J by 3 bases, 2 bases remained unmatched. This CDR3 spans 15 amino acids. The CDR3 is CASGDQGADTGQLYF. Partial CDR3 DNA: TGTGCCAGCGGTGATCAGGGGGCGGACACCGGG.

This clone appeared a few times. Any gene name here is a mouse gene name. From the germline J gene comes the end of the CDR3, since the read stops 4 residues before it. The rearrangement joins TRBV13-1 to TRBJ2-7; maybe TRBD2 (5 bases). Between the trimmed V and J ends, which lost 0 bases and 3 bases, there was a span of 10 bases. The CDR3 runs to 14 residues. CDR1 and CDR2 (germline): NSHNY, SYGAGN. Partial CDR3 DNA: TGTGCCAGCAGTGATGTGGGGAGGGTCTAT. Residues: CASSDVGRVY. The full CDR3 reads CASSDVGRVYEQYF.

This clone came up a few times. Any gene name here is a mouse gene name. From the germline J gene comes the end of the CDR3, since the read stops 4 residues before it. The chain combines TRBV17 with TRBJ2-2; TRBD2 aligns across 11 bases. Trimming cost V 3 bases and J 3 bases; bases outside gene matches: 0. Germline V gene lookup returns CDR1 MNHDT and CDR2 YYDKIL. The CDR3 is 15 amino acids. Incomplete CDR3 DNA: TGTGCTAGCAGTAGGGGACTGGGGGACACCGGG. Encoded protein: CASSRGLGDTG. The full-length CDR3 reads as CASSRGLGDTGQLYF.

This clone has just a few counts. Genes here carry mouse names. The read comes to an end 4 residues before the CDR3 does, leaving the germline J gene to fill in the end. The chain has TRBV13-1 and TRBJ2-1; 9 nucleotides align to TRBD1. With V trimmed by 3 bases and J by 5 bases, 6 bases remained unmatched. This CDR3 has 15 residues. Germline CDR1 NSHNY, CDR2 SYGAGN. The CDR3 bases that were read are TGTGCCAGCAGTGGGGGACAGGGTCGAAATGCT. The encoded protein is CASSGGQGRNA. The whole CDR3 region reads CASSGGQGRNAEQFF.

In regard to this clone: Here the gene names and germline are mouse. The read ends 4 residues early relative to the CDR3; the germline J gene fills the gap. The J gene is TRBJ2-5, the V gene TRBV13-2; D gene uncertain. Trimming cost V 1 base and J 2 bases, with 5 bases left between them. This CDR3 spans 13 amino acids. The V gene's germline CDR1 is NNHNN and CDR2 SYGAGS (reference sequence). Partial CDR3 DNA: TGTGCCAGCGGTGATCACAGCCAAGAC. This codes for CASGDHSQD. The whole CDR3 protein reads CASGDHSQDTQYF.

This clone was counted only a few times. A much larger clonotype is one base distant, so this may be a read error. These gene names are mouse names. The sequenced fragment ends 4 residues before the CDR3 boundary, so the rest is inferred from the germline J gene. The chain carries TRBV5 and TRBJ1-2, with 7 bases aligning to TRBD1. The CDR3 totals 14 residues. The V gene end was trimmed by 5 bases and the J gene end by 0 bases; junction bases not matched to a gene: 3. From germline, CDR1 is LGHNA and CDR2 YNLKQL (reference sequence). CDR3 sequence: CASSAGTANSDYTF. The sequenced part of the CDR3 DNA is TGTGCCAGCAGCGCCGGGACAGCAAACTCC.

This clone came up a few times. Genes and germline come from the mouse. The read ends 4 residues before the CDR3 terminus; that terminus is restored from the germline J gene. J is TRBJ1-1 and V is TRBV1; 9 bases map to TRBD1. This CDR3 has 12 residues. Germline CDR1 is NSQYPW and CDR2 is LRSPGD (reference sequence). The CDR3 is CTCKLDRGEVFF. CDR3 bases read: TGCACCTGCAAGTTGGACAGGGGA.